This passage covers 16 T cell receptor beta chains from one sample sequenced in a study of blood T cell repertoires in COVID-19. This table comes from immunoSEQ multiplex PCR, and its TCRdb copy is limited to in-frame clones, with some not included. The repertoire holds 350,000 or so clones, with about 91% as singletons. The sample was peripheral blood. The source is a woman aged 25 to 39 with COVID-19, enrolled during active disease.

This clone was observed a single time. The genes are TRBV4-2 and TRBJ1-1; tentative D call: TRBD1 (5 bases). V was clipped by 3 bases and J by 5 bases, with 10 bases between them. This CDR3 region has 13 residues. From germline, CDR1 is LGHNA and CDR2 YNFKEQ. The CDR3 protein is CASSQWGGTEAFF. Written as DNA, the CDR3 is TGTGCCAGCAGCCAGTGGGGGGGGACTGAAGCTTTCTTT.

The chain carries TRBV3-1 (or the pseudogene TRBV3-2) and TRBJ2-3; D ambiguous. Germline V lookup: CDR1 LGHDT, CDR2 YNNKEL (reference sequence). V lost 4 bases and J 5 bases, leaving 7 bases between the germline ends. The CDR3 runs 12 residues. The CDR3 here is CASSRAQDTQYF. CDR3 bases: TGTGCCAGCAGCCGAGCGCAAGATACGCAGTATTTT.

Here the CDR3 DNA reads TGTGCCATCAGAAGACAGAGTAACACTGAAGCTTTCTTT. This codes for CAIRRQSNTEAFF. V gene TRBV10-3 combines with J gene TRBJ1-1; the D gene is possibly TRBD1 (5 bases). V was shortened by 6 bases and J by 2 bases, with 10 bases between the two germline ends. Germline V gives CDR1 ENHRY, CDR2 SYGVKD. This CDR3 region has 13 residues.

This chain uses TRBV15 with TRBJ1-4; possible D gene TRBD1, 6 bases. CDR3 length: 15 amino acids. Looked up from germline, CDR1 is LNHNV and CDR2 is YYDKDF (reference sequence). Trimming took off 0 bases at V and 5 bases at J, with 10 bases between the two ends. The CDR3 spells CATSRESQGNEKLFF. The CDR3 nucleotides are TGTGCCACCAGCAGAGAAAGCCAGGGGAATGAAAAACTGTTTTTT.

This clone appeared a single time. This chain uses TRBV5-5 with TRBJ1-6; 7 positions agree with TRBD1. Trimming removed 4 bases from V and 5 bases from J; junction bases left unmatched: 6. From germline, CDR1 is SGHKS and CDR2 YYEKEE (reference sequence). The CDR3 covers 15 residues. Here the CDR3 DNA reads TGTGCCAGCAGCGCCGACAGGGTGCATAATTCACCCCTCCACTTT. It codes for CASSADRVHNSPLHF.

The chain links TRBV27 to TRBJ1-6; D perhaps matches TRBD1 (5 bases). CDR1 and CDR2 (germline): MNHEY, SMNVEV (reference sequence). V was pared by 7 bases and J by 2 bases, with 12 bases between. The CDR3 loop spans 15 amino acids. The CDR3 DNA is TGTGCCAGCAACATCGCAGGGACCTATAATTCACCCCTCCACTTT. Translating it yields CASNIAGTYNSPLHF.

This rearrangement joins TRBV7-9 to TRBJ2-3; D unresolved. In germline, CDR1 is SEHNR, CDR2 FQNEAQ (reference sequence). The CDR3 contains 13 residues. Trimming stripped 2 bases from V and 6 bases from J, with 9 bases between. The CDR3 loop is CASSLILADTQYF. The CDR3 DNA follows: TGTGCCAGCAGCTTAATTCTGGCCGATACGCAGTATTTT.

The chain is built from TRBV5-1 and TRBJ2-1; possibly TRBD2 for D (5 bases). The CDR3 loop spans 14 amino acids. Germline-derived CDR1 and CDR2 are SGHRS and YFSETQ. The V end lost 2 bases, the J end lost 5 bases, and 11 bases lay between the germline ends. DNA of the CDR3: TGCGCCAGCAGCTTCTGGACTGGAGACAATGAGCAGTTCTTC. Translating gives CASSFWTGDNEQFF.

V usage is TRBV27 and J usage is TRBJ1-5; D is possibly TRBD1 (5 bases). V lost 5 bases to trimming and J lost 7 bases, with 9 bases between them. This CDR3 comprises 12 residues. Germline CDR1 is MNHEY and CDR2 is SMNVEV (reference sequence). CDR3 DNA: TGTGCCAGCAGTCAGGGATCCCAGCCCCAGCATTTT. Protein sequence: CASSQGSQPQHF.

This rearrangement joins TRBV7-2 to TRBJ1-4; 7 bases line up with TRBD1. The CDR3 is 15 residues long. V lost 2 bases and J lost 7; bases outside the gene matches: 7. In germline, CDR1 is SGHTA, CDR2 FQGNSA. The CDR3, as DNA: TGTGCCAGCAGCTTAAGGAGGGGGCCTGGTGAAAAACTGTTTTTT. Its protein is CASSLRRGPGEKLFF.

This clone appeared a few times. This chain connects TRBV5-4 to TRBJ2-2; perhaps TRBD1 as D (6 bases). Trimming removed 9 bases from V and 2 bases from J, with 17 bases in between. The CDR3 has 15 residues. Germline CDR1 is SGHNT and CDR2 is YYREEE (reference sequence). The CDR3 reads CAMGQGIFNTGELFF. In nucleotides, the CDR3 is TGTGCCATGGGGCAGGGGATATTTAACACCGGGGAGCTGTTTTTT.

The CDR3 sequence is CASSPRSGGGRLYF. In nucleotides, the CDR3 is TGCGCCAGCAGCCCCCGTAGCGGGGGGGGCCGCCTGTATTTT. This chain uses TRBV4-1 with TRBJ2-3; TRBD2 agrees at 11 bases. Germline V gene sequence: CDR1 MGHRA, CDR2 YSYEKL. The CDR3 runs 14 residues. The V gene end was trimmed by 4 bases and the J gene end by 14 bases; junction bases not matched to a gene: 11.

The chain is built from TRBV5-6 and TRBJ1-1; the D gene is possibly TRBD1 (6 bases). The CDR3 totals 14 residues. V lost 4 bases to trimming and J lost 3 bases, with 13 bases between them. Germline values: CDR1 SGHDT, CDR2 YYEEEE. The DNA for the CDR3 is TGTGCCAGCAGCCGCCAGGGGACGGACACTGAAGCTTTCTTT. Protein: CASSRQGTDTEAFF.

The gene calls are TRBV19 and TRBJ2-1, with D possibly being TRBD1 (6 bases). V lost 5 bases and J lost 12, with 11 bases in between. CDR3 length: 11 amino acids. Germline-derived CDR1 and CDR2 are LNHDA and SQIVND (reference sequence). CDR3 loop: CASSFTGMQFF. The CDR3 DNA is TGTGCCAGTAGTTTTACAGGGATGCAGTTCTTC.

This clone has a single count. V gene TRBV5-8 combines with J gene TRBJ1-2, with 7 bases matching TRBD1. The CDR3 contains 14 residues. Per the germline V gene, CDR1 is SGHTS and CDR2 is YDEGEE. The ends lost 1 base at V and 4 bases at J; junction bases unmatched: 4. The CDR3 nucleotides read TGTGCCAGCAGCTTGAGGGGGCAGAGCTATGGCTACACCTTC. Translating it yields CASSLRGQSYGYTF.

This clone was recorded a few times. In DNA, the CDR3 is TGTGCCAGCAGCGCCCTCGACAGGGGCTACACTGAAGCTTTCTTT. Translation: CASSALDRGYTEAFF. V is TRBV6-6 and J is TRBJ1-1; 8 bases agree with TRBD1. Germline loops: CDR1 MNHNY, CDR2 SVGAGI (reference sequence). CDR3 length: 15 residues. V shed 6 bases, J shed 3 bases, and the junction held 9 bases outside the gene matches.